The 18 T cell receptor beta chains listed next were all sequenced from one sample in a study of beta chain features in type 1 diabetes. The authors reverse transcribed all of the isolated RNA, so sequencing captured expressed TCRB transcripts. Sequenced by immunoSEQ multiplex PCR; TCRdb stores in-frame clones only, minus some. The sample records more than 140,000 clones, approximately 10% being singletons. Source material: central memory CD4+ T cells from blood. These receptors were obtained from a woman in her 40s in good health.

This clone was recorded a few times. This chain connects TRBV29-1 to TRBJ2-7, with D possibly matching TRBD1 (6 bases). Germline V gene sequence: CDR1 SQVTM, CDR2 ANQGSEA. V was pared by 4 bases and J by 0 bases, with 10 bases between. CDR3 length: 13 amino acids. The CDR3 DNA follows: TGCAGCGTTGGGCAGGGGAACTCCTACGAGCAGTACTTC. Its translation is CSVGQGNSYEQYF.

The V and J genes are TRBV18 and TRBJ1-4, with TRBD1 as a possible D gene (5 bases). V gave up 4 bases and J gave up 0 bases, with 12 bases separating them. The germline V gene encodes CDR1 KGHSH and CDR2 LQKENI. The CDR3 extends over 16 amino acids. This CDR3 reads CASSQAGGATNEKLFF. In nucleotides, the CDR3 is TGTGCCAGCTCACAAGCCGGGGGTGCAACTAATGAAAAACTGTTTTTT.

This rearrangement joins TRBV7-8 to TRBJ2-3, with 7 positions matching TRBD2. Germline-derived CDR1 and CDR2 are SGHVS and FQNEAQ. The CDR3 covers 15 residues. J gave up 3 bases and V 5 bases, and 8 bases lay outside the gene matches. The CDR3 region is CASSPVGGRTDTQYF. The CDR3 nucleotides read TGTGCCAGCAGCCCGGTGGGGGGGAGAACAGATACGCAGTATTTT.

The rearrangement joins TRBV18 to TRBJ2-3; the match to TRBD1 covers 10 bases. The trim removed 2 bases at V and 5 bases at J, leaving 4 bases unmatched. The CDR3 consists of 15 residues. Looked up from germline, CDR1 is KGHSH and CDR2 is LQKENI. In nucleotides, the CDR3 is TGTGCCAGCTCACCAAGAGGACAGGGGGGAGATACGCAGTATTTT. It specifies CASSPRGQGGDTQYF.

The CDR3 is CASSLRVAGGLETQYF. CDR3 coding DNA: TGTGCCAGTAGTCTCCGGGTAGCGGGGGGGTTAGAGACCCAGTACTTC. The J gene is TRBJ2-5, the V gene TRBV19; 11 positions agree with TRBD2. The CDR3 covers 16 residues. Germline V lookup: CDR1 LNHDA, CDR2 SQIVND (reference sequence). V shed 5 bases, J shed 4 bases, and the junction held 9 bases outside the gene matches.

The chain joins TRBV5-4 to TRBJ1-6; TRBD1 aligns across 10 bases. Losses at the gene ends were 0 bases for V and 10 bases for J; bases not matched to a gene: 4. The CDR3 is 15 residues long. Germline V gives CDR1 SGHNT, CDR2 YYREEE (reference sequence). CDR3 sequence reads: CASSLAGTGVSPLHF. CDR3 nucleotides: TGTGCCAGCAGCTTGGCGGGGACAGGGGTATCACCCCTCCACTTT.

V usage is TRBV6-1 and J usage is TRBJ2-1, with 7 nucleotides matching TRBD1. Germline values: CDR1 MNHNS, CDR2 SASEGT. The CDR3 is 15 residues long. J gave up 10 bases and V 8 bases, and 17 bases lay outside the gene matches. The CDR3 sequence: CASGQPAGGTPEQFF. CDR3 DNA: TGTGCCAGCGGTCAACCAGCAGGGGGAACCCCAGAGCAGTTCTTC.

The chain joins TRBV7-9 to TRBJ1-1, with D tentatively TRBD1 (5 bases). The V end lost 6 bases, the J end lost 1 base, and 9 bases lay between the germline ends. There are 13 residues in the CDR3. CDR1 and CDR2 (germline): SEHNR, FQNEAQ (reference sequence). CDR3 sequence reads: CASRATGNTEAFF. The CDR3 DNA reads TGTGCCAGCAGAGCAACAGGGAACACTGAAGCTTTCTTT.

This clone was counted only a few times. V and J are TRBV5-1 and TRBJ1-6, with D possibly TRBD1 on 6 matching bases. From germline, CDR1 is SGHRS and CDR2 YFSETQ. Trimming pared 4 bases from V and 10 bases from J, leaving 18 bases between. The CDR3 is made up of 15 amino acids. The CDR3, as DNA: TGCGCCAGCAGCATACGGACAGCCACTGGATCACCCCTCCACTTT. Translating gives CASSIRTATGSPLHF.

DNA for the CDR3: TGTGCCAGCAGTTACGGACAGGGGAACACTGAAGCTTTCTTT. It encodes CASSYGQGNTEAFF. V is TRBV6-5 and J is TRBJ1-1, with 8 nucleotides matching TRBD1. Unmatched junction bases numbered 0, after V lost 2 bases and J lost 1 base. This CDR3 spans 14 amino acids. Per the germline V gene, CDR1 is MNHEY and CDR2 is SVGAGI.

This sequence joins TRBV10-3 and TRBJ1-3; tentatively, D is TRBD1 (5 bases). This CDR3 is 15 amino acids long. V lost 6 bases, J lost 4 bases, and 16 bases lay in between. Germline lookup yields CDR1 ENHRY and CDR2 SYGVKD. CDR3 DNA: TGTGCCATCAGGAGTTTGGCAGGGAACGGAAACACCATATATTTT. Amino acid sequence: CAIRSLAGNGNTIYF.

The chain is built from TRBV11-2 and TRBJ1-2; 8 positions match TRBD1. Germline values: CDR1 SGHAT, CDR2 FQNNGV. The CDR3 is 14 residues long. The junction had 5 bases not matched to a gene; V was cut back by 6 bases and J by 2 bases. In nucleotides, the CDR3 is TGTGCCAGCAGTCCAGACAGGGGAAACTATGGCTACACCTTC. It codes for CASSPDRGNYGYTF.

The chain uses TRBV7-2 and TRBJ2-7, with 11 bases identical to TRBD1. The CDR3 sequence is 16 residues long. CDR1 SGHTA and CDR2 FQGNSA come from the germline V gene. J was trimmed by 9 bases and V by 5 bases; bases with no gene match: 15. CDR3 sequence: CASSPVVGTGGGRQYF. In DNA, the CDR3 is TGTGCCAGCAGCCCGGTGGTCGGGACAGGGGGGGGAAGGCAGTACTTC. Looking up the rest from reference TRBV7-2 and TRBJ2-7 gives the full variable domain: GAGVSQSPSNKVTEKGKDVELRCDPISGHTALYWYRQSLGQGLEFLIYFQGNSAPDKSGLPSDRFSAERTGGSVSTLTIQRTQQEDSAVYLCASSPVVGTGGGRQYFGPGTRLTVT.

V usage is TRBV5-1 and J usage is TRBJ2-5; 8 bases align to TRBD2. V was pared by 4 bases and J by 2 bases, with 7 bases of the junction left unmatched. The germline V gene encodes CDR1 SGHRS and CDR2 YFSETQ. This CDR3 is 15 amino acids long. The CDR3 DNA follows: TGCGCCAGCAGCGTGAGCGGGGGCCAACAAGAGACCCAGTACTTC. This translates into CASSVSGGQQETQYF.

This clone was counted a few times. This chain joins TRBV4-1 and TRBJ1-2, with D perhaps TRBD1 (6 bases). The CDR3 is 17 residues long. Germline assignment: CDR1 MGHRA and CDR2 YSYEKL. V shed 2 bases and J shed 2 bases, with 18 bases lying between them. DNA for the CDR3: TGCGCCAGCAGCCAACCTACAGGGTCCCAGGGGAACTATGGCTACACCTTC. This gives the protein CASSQPTGSQGNYGYTF.

This clone came up a few times. V and J are TRBV18 and TRBJ1-2; the match to TRBD1 covers 8 bases. The germline gives CDR1 KGHSH, CDR2 LQKENI. J lost 4 bases, V lost 3 bases, and 4 bases had no gene match. The CDR3 covers 14 residues. CDR3 protein: CASSPRQGFYGYTF. CDR3 DNA sequence: TGTGCCAGCTCACCGCGACAGGGGTTCTATGGCTACACCTTC.

In its sample, this clone was seen a few times. The junction departs from the called germline gene at one end, perhaps through a read error. The genes are TRBV7-9 and TRBJ1-3; D gene ambiguous. CDR1 and CDR2 (germline): SEHNR, FQNEAQ (reference sequence). This CDR3 has 15 residues. CDR3 residues: CASSQERSSGNTIYF. CDR3 nucleotide sequence: TGCGCCAGCAGCCAAGAAAGGAGCTCTGGAAACACCATATATTTT.

The genes are TRBV28 and TRBJ2-5; TRBD1 matches 7 bases. The CDR3 covers 13 residues. CDR1 is MDHEN, CDR2 SYDVKM, per germline. Unmatched junction bases numbered 4, after V lost 6 bases and J lost 3 bases. In DNA form, the CDR3 reads TGTGCCAGCAGCCTAACAGGGGAAGAGACCCAGTACTTC. Translation: CASSLTGEETQYF. Complete variable domain (other parts from reference TRBV28 and TRBJ2-5): DVKVTQSSRYLVKRTGEKVFLECVQDMDHENMFWYRQDPGLGLRLIYFSYDVKMKEKGDIPEGYSVSREKKERFSLILESASTNQTSMYLCASSLTGEETQYFGPGTRLLVL.